This T cell receptor beta chain was profiled in a study of Graves' ophthalmopathy and Graves' hyperthyroidism. Study-wide results and limits: Ophthalmopathy progression predictions by the model showed nearly 75% specificity and approximately 69% sensitivity.

Researchers classed hyperthyroidism as stable given no ophthalmopathy within 18 months of follow-up. Exclusion covered patients with other autoimmune diseases or uncontrolled infections (as well as pregnancy or lactation). PBMCs originated in roughly 10 ml of fresh peripheral blood. This clonotype was seen many times. Its specificity is not known. The authors amplified TCR beta CDR3 regions, and they did so from RNA transcripts for repertoire sequencing. A first-round RT-PCR used HTBI primers, followed by a second-round multiplex PCR. TCRdb fed the multiplex PCR reads into MiXCR, producing one record per CDR3 protein. The data hold roughly 380,000 distinct CDR3 sequences, with 15% observed a single time. Germline V lookup: CDR1 MNHEY, CDR2 SVGAGI. V dropped 5 bases and J dropped 8; count of bases not matched to a gene: 8. This CDR3 spans 13 amino acids.

The chain links TRBV6-5 to TRBJ1-2, with TRBD1 matching 7 bases. The TCR was taken from a woman aged 18-29 years with stable Graves' hyperthyroidism. The specimen sequenced was peripheral blood. CDR3 bases: TGTGCCAGCAGTATCTTACAGGGGACCGGCTACACCTTC. Translating gives CASSILQGTGYTF.